A selection of T cell receptor beta chains follows, all from one sample in a study of shared clonotypes between healthy human individuals. Produced via immunoSEQ multiplex PCR; TCRdb's table is partial and in-frame only. The repertoire holds about a million clones, with around 76% as singletons. The source material was memory CD4+ T cells sorted from blood. These receptors originate from a man aged 18 to 29 in good health. Each CDR3 is given with its conserved first and last residue. The order of the fields is V gene, J gene, clone size, D gene, CDR3 protein, CDR3 DNA. A D gene is named only where the DNA matches it firmly. Part of the rows lack a size; the others show once, few, many or a class for expanded clones.

>TRBV7-2|TRBJ2-7|.|.
CASSLDLLVNGYEQYF
TGTGCCAGCAGCTTAGACCTACTAGTTAACGGGTACGAGCAGTACTTC
>TRBV14|TRBJ1-1|.|.
CASSQVPGFSEAFF
TGTGCCAGCAGCCAAGTCCCAGGGTTCAGTGAAGCTTTCTTT
>TRBV5-1|TRBJ2-1|.|TRBD2
CASSTTAGFGGQFF
TGCGCCAGCAGCACGACAGCGGGGTTTGGAGGGCAGTTCTTC
>TRBV6-5|TRBJ1-2|.|TRBD1
CASSYNGQGYGYTF
TGTGCCAGCAGTTACAACGGACAGGGCTATGGCTACACCTTC
>TRBV30|TRBJ2-3|.|.
CAWRGLGDTQYF
TGTGCCTGGAGAGGTTTAGGAGATACGCAGTATTTT
>TRBV27|TRBJ1-4|.|.
CASSAPNEKLFF
TGTGCCAGCAGCGCACCGAATGAAAAACTGTTTTTT
>TRBV6-1|TRBJ2-7|few|.
CASRKTGSYEQYF
TGTGCCAGCAGGAAGACAGGATCCTACGAGCAGTACTTC
>TRBV2|TRBJ1-5|.|.
CASQQGSNQPQHF
TGTGCCAGCCAACAGGGTAGCAATCAGCCCCAGCATTTT
>TRBV7-2|TRBJ1-2|.|.
CASSSSFGSYGYTF
TGTGCCAGCAGCTCAAGTTTCGGAAGCTATGGCTACACCTTC
>TRBV12-5|TRBJ2-3|.|.
CASGLVLGGKDTQYF
TGTGCTAGTGGTTTGGTACTGGGAGGCAAAGATACGCAGTATTTT
>TRBV7-2|TRBJ2-1|.|.
CASSFPQGSSYNEQFF
TGTGCCAGCAGCTTCCCTCAGGGGTCCTCCTACAATGAGCAGTTCTTC
>TRBV10-3|TRBJ1-5|.|.
CAISEYTDNQPQHF
TGTGCCATCAGTGAATACACGGATAATCAGCCCCAGCATTTT
>TRBV5-1|TRBJ1-4|.|.
CASRPWGTNEKLFF
TGCGCCAGCAGGCCGTGGGGTACTAATGAAAAACTGTTTTTT
>TRBV4-1|TRBJ1-2|few|.
CASSPRIGEFSYGYTF
TGCGCCAGCAGCCCAAGGATAGGTGAATTCTCTTATGGCTACACCTTC
>TRBV18|TRBJ1-1|few|TRBD1
CASSSQGMNTEAFF
TGTGCCAGCTCGTCACAGGGGATGAACACTGAAGCTTTCTTT
>TRBV6-5|TRBJ1-5|few|.
CASRLTHRNQPQHF
TGTGCCAGCAGACTCACCCACAGGAATCAGCCCCAGCATTTT
>TRBV5-4|TRBJ2-1|.|.
CASSRDSQGGNEQFF
TGTGCCAGCAGCCGGGACTCCCAGGGTGGCAATGAGCAGTTCTTC
>TRBV7-9|TRBJ1-1|.|TRBD1
CASSRLRDRGRGTEAFF
TGTGCCAGCAGCAGACTACGGGACAGGGGGAGAGGCACTGAAGCTTTCTTT
>TRBV15|TRBJ2-7|.|TRBD1
CATSRGDRAYEQYF
TGTGCCACCAGCAGAGGGGACAGAGCCTACGAGCAGTACTTC
>TRBV18|TRBJ1-1|few|TRBD1
CASSSLGQGANTEAFF
TGTGCCAGCTCTTCCCTGGGGCAGGGGGCGAACACTGAAGCTTTCTTT
>TRBV7-2|TRBJ1-2|once|.
CASSPSGGLNYGYTF
TGTGCCAGCAGCCCCTCCGGGGGCCTTAACTATGGCTACACCTTC
>TRBV5-1|TRBJ1-2|.|.
CASGTGPATNYGYTF
TGCGCCAGCGGGACGGGCCCAGCAACTAACTATGGCTACACCTTC
>TRBV5-1|TRBJ2-7|.|.
CASSLADSPPEEQYF
TGCGCCAGCAGCTTGGCCGACTCCCCCCCAGAGGAGCAGTACTTC
>TRBV2|TRBJ2-5|.|.
CASKVGETQYF
TGTGCCAGCAAAGTGGGGGAGACCCAGTACTTC
>TRBV28|TRBJ2-7|.|.
CASSLGESSYEQYF
TGTGCCAGCAGTTTGGGGGAGAGCTCCTACGAGCAGTACTTC
>TRBV6-1|TRBJ2-2|.|.
CASSEGGRANTGELFF
TGTGCCAGCAGTGAAGGGGGTAGGGCGAACACCGGGGAGCTGTTTTTT
>TRBV27|TRBJ1-2|.|TRBD1
CASSQTRDRGLSGYTF
TGTGCCAGCAGTCAAACCCGGGACAGGGGGCTAAGTGGCTACACCTTC
>TRBV19|TRBJ1-5|few|TRBD1
CASSIGQGPQPQHF
TGTGCCAGTAGTATCGGACAGGGCCCTCAGCCCCAGCATTTT
>TRBV21-1|TRBJ1-4|.|.
CASSKCGSGSTNEKLFF
TGTGCCAGCAGCAAATGTGGCAGTGGGTCAACTAATGAAAAACTGTTTTTT
>TRBV27|TRBJ2-4|once|TRBD2
CASSRSGSLNIQYF
TGTGCCAGCAGTCGAAGCGGGAGTCTGAACATTCAGTACTTC
>TRBV2|TRBJ2-7|.|.
CASSAQGSEQYF
TGTGCCAGCAGTGCTCAGGGGAGTGAGCAGTACTTC
>TRBV6-1|TRBJ2-3|.|.
CASSGWGSTDTQYF
TGTGCCAGCAGTGGGTGGGGATCCACAGATACGCAGTATTTT
>TRBV6-5|TRBJ1-1|.|TRBD1
CASSHGTDWYTEAFF
TGTGCCAGCAGTCACGGGACAGATTGGTACACTGAAGCTTTCTTT